A selection of T cell receptor beta chains follows, all from one sample in a study of blood T cell repertoires in COVID-19. Here immunoSEQ multiplex PCR was the method, and the copy in TCRdb shows in-frame clones only, minus some. The table includes around 300,000 clones, more than 75% detected once. Sequencing was carried out using peripheral blood. The receptors stem from a woman in her 30s who had recovered from COVID-19. Each CDR3 is given with its conserved first and last residue. Fields, in order: D gene, J gene, clone size, V gene, CDR3 length, CDR3 DNA, CDR3 protein. A D gene is named only where the DNA matches it firmly. The size entry is marked missing in some rows and otherwise reads once, few, many or a size class.

>TRBD2|TRBJ2-1|-|TRBV2|16
TGTGCCAGCGGACTAGCGGGAGGGGGGACCTACAATGAGCAGTTCTTC
CASGLAGGGTYNEQFF
>-|TRBJ2-6|-|TRBV3-1/TRBV3-2|12
TGTGCCAGCTCTACCGGGGCCAACGTCCTGACTTTC
CASSTGANVLTF
>TRBD2|TRBJ2-1|-|TRBV6-6|16
TGTGCCAGCAGTTACTCTCCCAGCGGGAACTACAATGAGCAGTTCTTC
CASSYSPSGNYNEQFF
>TRBD2|TRBJ2-7|-|TRBV9|15
TGTGCCAGCAGCGTAGGACTAGCCCAATCCTACGAGCAGTACTTC
CASSVGLAQSYEQYF
>-|TRBJ1-1|-|TRBV25-1|12
TGTGCCAGCAGTGGAAACACAGGTTATGCTTTCTTT
CASSGNTGYAFF
>-|TRBJ2-7|few|TRBV6-2/TRBV6-3|14
TGTGCCAGCAGTTACGGGCAGGGTTCCTACGAGCAGTACTTC
CASSYGQGSYEQYF
>TRBD1|TRBJ2-7|once|TRBV7-9|14
TGTGCCAGCAGCTACAGGACAGGAACCTACGAGCAGTACTTC
CASSYRTGTYEQYF
>TRBD1|TRBJ1-2|-|TRBV5-6|15
TGTGCCAGCAGCGTCCCGGACAGGGCCAACTATGGCTACACCTTC
CASSVPDRANYGYTF
>TRBD1|TRBJ1-4|-|TRBV27|14
TGTGCCAGCAGGGGGACAGGCCTCGGTGAAAAACTGTTTTTT
CASRGTGLGEKLFF
>-|TRBJ2-2|-|TRBV19|15
TGTGCCAGTAGTATCGCAGTCCGAAACACCGGGGAGCTGTTTTTT
CASSIAVRNTGELFF
>-|TRBJ2-1|-|TRBV29-1|14
TGCAGCGGGAAAATGGGGAGCTCCTACAATGAGCAGTTCTTC
CSGKMGSSYNEQFF
>TRBD1|TRBJ2-3|-|TRBV7-2|16
TGTGCCAGCAGCTTATATGGGGACAGGGGTACAGATACGCAGTATTTT
CASSLYGDRGTDTQYF
>-|TRBJ1-2|-|TRBV11-2|15
TGTGCCAGCAGCGGTAGCGGGGGGTTAGGATATGGCTACACCTTC
CASSGSGGLGYGYTF
>-|TRBJ1-2|-|TRBV15|16
TGTGCCACCAGCCCCCGCCGCGGGGCGGTTAACTATGGCTACACCTTC
CATSPRRGAVNYGYTF
>-|TRBJ1-1|-|TRBV3-1/TRBV3-2|14
TGTGCCAGCAGCCAAGATATGGGCAACACTGAAGCTTTCTTT
CASSQDMGNTEAFF
>-|TRBJ1-2|-|TRBV30|13
TGTGCCTGGAGTACTCGGGTTTACTATGGCTACACCTTC
CAWSTRVYYGYTF
>-|TRBJ2-2|-|TRBV4-3|16
TGCGCCAGCAGCCAAGTTTCACTCTCGAACACCGGGGAGCTGTTTTTT
CASSQVSLSNTGELFF
>TRBD1|TRBJ2-3|-|TRBV2|16
TGTGCCAGCAGGTCCGGGACAGGGGTGAGCACAGATACGCAGTATTTT
CASRSGTGVSTDTQYF
>-|TRBJ2-2|-|TRBV25-1|13
TGTGCCAGCAGTGAACAGAACACCGGGGAGCTGTTTTTT
CASSEQNTGELFF
>-|TRBJ1-5|-|TRBV6-5|14
TGTGCCAGCGGCGGCCCCAACCTATATCAGCCCCAGCATTTT
CASGGPNLYQPQHF
>-|TRBJ1-1|-|TRBV3-1/TRBV3-2|12
TGTGCCAGCAGCCCGAACAGGGATGAAGCTTTCTTT
CASSPNRDEAFF
>TRBD1|TRBJ2-7|-|TRBV6-1|16
TGTGCCAGCAGTGAACTGCAGCCGGGACAGGGTGGCGAGCAGTACTTC
CASSELQPGQGGEQYF
>-|TRBJ2-2|few|TRBV3-1/TRBV3-2|13
TGTGCCAGCAGCCAAGCAGGCCCCGGGGAGCTGTTTTTT
CASSQAGPGELFF
>-|TRBJ2-3|-|TRBV7-2|16
TGTGCCAGCAGCTTCGGACACCTCTTAATCACAGATACGCAGTATTTT
CASSFGHLLITDTQYF
>TRBD2|TRBJ2-1|-|TRBV28|15
TGTGCCAGCAGTTTAGGGACTAGCGGGAGACATGAGCAGTTCTTC
CASSLGTSGRHEQFF
>-|TRBJ2-3|once|TRBV7-2|13
TGTGCCAGCAGCTTAACGCGAGAGGGTACGCAGTATTTT
CASSLTREGTQYF
>TRBD1|TRBJ2-7|-|TRBV19|15
TGTGCCAGTAGCCCAGGACAGGGGTTATTCTACGAGCAGTACTTC
CASSPGQGLFYEQYF
>-|TRBJ2-7|-|TRBV28|13
TGTGCCAGCAGTTTAGAGACAACCCGCGAGCAGTACTTC
CASSLETTREQYF
>-|TRBJ2-3|few|TRBV18|21
TGTGCCAGCTCACCACCCACGAACGGACAGGAGGGGCAGGGATCCCCCGAGAGGCAGTATTTT
CASSPPTNGQEGQGSPERQYF
>TRBD2|TRBJ2-7|-|TRBV19|15
TGTGCCAGTAGTACCGGGGGGGCCGCCGGCTACGAGCAGTACTTC
CASSTGGAAGYEQYF
>TRBD2|TRBJ2-7|-|TRBV19|16
TGTGCCAGTAGTACGCATACTAGCGCTAGCTCCTACGAGCAGTACTTC
CASSTHTSASSYEQYF